These 32 T cell receptor beta chains were sequenced from one sample in a study of cytomegalovirus exposure and HLA in healthy donors. The primer mix had 60 Vbeta and 13 Jbeta primers. Libraries were prepared by immunoSEQ multiplex PCR; TCRdb keeps only in-frame clonotypes and omits some of them. The sample records roughly 120,000 clones, 77% being singletons. The sequenced sample consisted of PBMCs. Receptors were obtained from a man aged 50-59 years in good health and CMV-seropositive.

This chain links TRBV4-1 with TRBJ2-3, with 8 nucleotides matching TRBD2. Trimming took 1 base from V and 2 from J; bases not matched to a gene: 17. The germline CDR1 and CDR2 sequences are MGHRA and YSYEKL. The CDR3 loop spans 20 amino acids. The CDR3 reads CASSQVRLPRGGRNTDTQYF. CDR3 nucleotide sequence: TGCGCCAGCAGCCAAGTTAGACTCCCCCGGGGGGGGCGGAACACAGATACGCAGTATTTT.

The rearrangement links TRBV6-6 to TRBJ1-5; no reliable D call. Trimming cost V 6 bases and J 3 bases, with 12 bases left between them. The CDR3 runs 14 residues. Germline V CDR1 and CDR2: MNHNY, SVGAGI (reference sequence). The CDR3 nucleotides read TGTGCCAGCAGCCCGAGCAGGTCCAATCAGCCCCAGCATTTT. Its protein is CASSPSRSNQPQHF.

The chain has TRBV30 and TRBJ2-5; D not resolved. The DNA end is more similar to TRBJ2-7, so the J call may be wrong. The germline CDR1 and CDR2 sequences are GTSNPN and SVGIG (reference sequence). The CDR3 covers 12 residues. CDR3 residues: CAWSVLSYEQYF. The CDR3 region has the DNA TGTGCCTGGAGTGTGCTGAGCTACGAGCAGTACTTC.

Written as DNA, the CDR3 is TGTGCCAGCAGCAAGACAGGGTCGGGTCAGCCCCAGCATTTT. Translating gives CASSKTGSGQPQHF. This chain joins TRBV2 and TRBJ1-5, with TRBD1 matching over 7 bases. With V trimmed by 6 bases and J by 6 bases, 8 bases remained unmatched. Germline V gene lookup returns CDR1 SNHLY and CDR2 FYNNEI. This CDR3 has 14 residues.

The chain recombines TRBV11-2 with TRBJ1-2; no clear D. Trimming cost V 5 bases and J 5 bases, with 12 bases left between them. CDR3 length: 13 residues. In germline, CDR1 is SGHAT, CDR2 FQNNGV. Here the CDR3 reads CASSREVRYGYTF. In DNA, the CDR3 is TGTGCCAGCAGCCGGGAGGTTCGGTATGGCTACACCTTC.

The chain is built from TRBV4-2 and TRBJ2-5; 16 bases line up with TRBD2. The length of the CDR3 is 24 residues. Germline CDR1 is LGHNA and CDR2 is YNFKEQ. Germline trimming cut 4 bases from V and 5 bases from J; bases unmatched to any gene: 28. The CDR3 is CASSPEGGVPGLAGGRGSQETQYF. CDR3 sequence (DNA): TGTGCCAGCAGCCCCGAAGGAGGGGTTCCGGGACTAGCGGGAGGGCGCGGTTCTCAGGAGACCCAGTACTTC.

This clone was detected only a few times. This chain uses TRBV6-5 with TRBJ2-7; tentative D call: TRBD1 (7 bases). Germline V gene lookup returns CDR1 MNHEY and CDR2 SVGAGI. The CDR3 totals 13 residues. Deletions cut 7 bases from V and 2 bases from J, with 12 bases between. The CDR3 loop reads CASTRGAPYEQYF. In nucleotides, the CDR3 is TGTGCCAGCACCAGGGGGGCTCCCTACGAGCAGTACTTC.

As to this clone: The junction differs from germline at one of its ends, possibly a read error. This sequence joins TRBV5-5 and TRBJ1-2, with TRBD1 as a possible D gene (5 bases). Germline loops: CDR1 SGHKS, CDR2 YYEKEE (reference sequence). The CDR3 length is 13 residues. The CDR3 sequence: CASSSDSNDGYTF. The DNA of the CDR3 is TGTGCCAGCAGCTCCGACAGTAACGATGGCTACACCTTC.

This chain joins TRBV20-1 and TRBJ2-5; D unclear. Germline CDR1 DFQATT, CDR2 SNEGSKA (reference sequence). This CDR3 spans 11 amino acids. Trimming shortened V by 6 bases and J by 3 bases, and 8 bases separated the two germline ends. CDR3 nucleotides: TGCAGTGCCCGTCGGGAAGAGACCCAGTACTTC. As protein: CSARREETQYF.

Only one count was recorded for this clone. The chain employs TRBV6-1 and TRBJ2-4, with D uncertain. CDR1 and CDR2 from the germline V gene are MNHNS and SASEGT. V was clipped by 4 bases and J by 0 bases, with 10 bases between them. The CDR3 has 15 amino acids. CDR3 in DNA: TGTGCCAGCAGTGGTAGTACCCTAGCCAAAAACATTCAGTACTTC. Amino acids: CASSGSTLAKNIQYF.

The V and J genes are TRBV7-2 and TRBJ2-2, with TRBD1 as a possible D gene (5 bases). V shed 5 bases and J shed 8 bases, with 12 bases lying between them. The CDR3 is 13 amino acids. Germline values: CDR1 SGHTA, CDR2 FQGNSA. CDR3 sequence: CASSPGNSGELFF. CDR3 coding DNA: TGTGCCAGCAGCCCAGGGAATAGTGGGGAGCTGTTTTTT.

This clone showed up just a few times. The genes are TRBV6-1 and TRBJ1-2; possibly TRBD1 for D (6 bases). From germline, CDR1 is MNHNS and CDR2 SASEGT. This CDR3 comprises 13 residues. Trimming took 5 bases from V and 7 from J, leaving 14 bases between them. The chain's CDR3 is CASSLTGAGGYTF. The CDR3 DNA sequence: TGTGCCAGCAGTTTGACAGGCGCCGGTGGCTACACCTTC.

The DNA of the CDR3 is TGTGCCAGCTCACCAGGGAGCTCCTATAATTCACCCCTCCACTTT. Translation gives CASSPGSSYNSPLHF. V is TRBV18 and J is TRBJ1-6; D remains ambiguous. CDR1 KGHSH and CDR2 LQKENI come from the germline V gene. Trimming took off 2 bases at V and 0 bases at J, with 5 bases between the two ends. The length of the CDR3 is 15 residues. The whole variable domain, filled in from reference TRBV18 and TRBJ1-6, reads NAGVMQNPRHLVRRRGQEARLRCSPMKGHSHVYWYRQLPEEGLKFMVYLQKENIIDESGMPKERFSAEFPKEGPSILRIQQVVRGDSAAYFCASSPGSSYNSPLHFGNGTRLTVT.

This chain links TRBV2 with TRBJ2-5, with 7 bases aligning to TRBD2. The DNA matches TRBJ2-7 better at its end, which makes the J call doubtful. This CDR3 spans 15 amino acids. Germline V CDR1 and CDR2: SNHLY, FYNNEI. The CDR3 region has the DNA TGTGCCAGCATGAGATTGAGCGGGACCGCCTACGAGCAGTACTTC. This translates into CASMRLSGTAYEQYF.

This clone was observed a single time. This chain uses TRBV7-2 with TRBJ1-2; 7 bases match TRBD1. CDR1 SGHTA and CDR2 FQGNSA come from the germline V gene. V shed 1 base and J 4 bases; nucleotides not matched to a gene: 6. This CDR3 contains 15 residues. CDR3 DNA sequence: TGTGCCAGCAGCTTAGGGACAGGCGGATTCTATGGCTACACCTTC. It is translated as CASSLGTGGFYGYTF.

The chain recombines TRBV28 with TRBJ1-6; D is possibly TRBD1 (6 bases). The CDR3 totals 16 residues. Germline V gene data show CDR1 as MDHEN and CDR2 as SYDVKM. V lost 8 bases, J lost 3 bases, and 17 bases lay in between. The CDR3 is CASRPPQGIYNSPLHF. In nucleotides, the CDR3 is TGTGCCAGCCGGCCTCCCCAGGGGATCTATAATTCACCCCTCCACTTT.

This chain connects TRBV10-2 to TRBJ2-1, with 8 bases fitting TRBD2. The V and J ends lost 9 bases and 8 bases, in that order; junction bases with no gene match: 12. This CDR3 spans 14 amino acids. The germline CDR1 and CDR2 sequences are WSHSY and SAAADI. The CDR3, as DNA: TGCGCCAGTATCCCCGGCCGGACTAGCCATGAGCAGTTCTTC. Residues: CASIPGRTSHEQFF.

The J gene is TRBJ1-5, the V gene TRBV6-6; D ambiguous. Trimming shortened V by 4 bases and J by 5 bases, and 6 bases separated the two germline ends. Looked up from germline, CDR1 is MNHNY and CDR2 is SVGAGI (reference sequence). CDR3 length: 12 residues. Here the CDR3 reads CASSFGDQPQHF. The CDR3 coding sequence is TGTGCCAGCAGTTTCGGGGATCAGCCCCAGCATTTT.

The chain employs TRBV7-9 and TRBJ2-1; TRBD2 agrees at 12 bases. Germline V gene data show CDR1 as SEHNR and CDR2 as FQNEAQ (reference sequence). V dropped 5 bases and J dropped 7; count of bases not matched to a gene: 6. The CDR3 runs 15 residues. CDR3 loop: CASSAGLAGSNEQFF. The CDR3 nucleotides read TGTGCCAGCAGCGCCGGACTAGCGGGATCAAATGAGCAGTTCTTC.

The chain has TRBV12-2 and TRBJ2-3; TRBD1, as called in the table, went unchecked against the DNA. TRBV12-2 is designated a pseudogene. The CDR3 spans 18 residues. CDR3 DNA: TGTGCAAGTCGCTTCCATTTGCCGGGACAGGGTTTTCTAGATACGCAGTATTTT. The encoded protein is CASRFHLPGQGFLDTQYF.

The rearrangement uses TRBV5-1 and TRBJ2-1; 13 bases are shared with TRBD2. Germline V gives CDR1 SGHRS, CDR2 YFSETQ. CDR3 length equals 17 residues. V was pared by 0 bases and J by 8 bases, with 8 bases of the junction left unmatched. The CDR3 spells CASSLAFRTSGGDEQFF. In DNA, the CDR3 is TGCGCCAGCAGCTTGGCTTTCAGGACTAGCGGGGGAGATGAGCAGTTCTTC. The whole variable domain, remainder taken from reference TRBV5-1 and TRBJ2-1, is KAGVTQTPRYLIKTRGQQVTLSCSPISGHRSVSWYQQTPGQGLQFLFEYFSETQRNKGNFPGRFSGRQFSNSRSEMNVSTLELGDSALYLCASSLAFRTSGGDEQFFGPGTRLTVL.

The CDR3 is CASSLTGTNYGYTF. CDR3 DNA: TGTGCCAGCAGCCTGACAGGGACCAACTATGGCTACACCTTC. This sequence joins TRBV7-9 and TRBJ1-2, with 7 nucleotides matching TRBD1. This CDR3 has 14 residues. V lost 5 bases, J lost 2 bases, and 5 bases stayed unmatched. Germline V gene data show CDR1 as SEHNR and CDR2 as FQNEAQ (reference sequence).

The genes are TRBV2 and TRBJ2-3; 7 bases align to TRBD2. The CDR3 covers 15 residues. CDR1 is SNHLY, CDR2 FYNNEI, per germline. The junction had 6 bases not matched to a gene; V was cut back by 6 bases and J by 0 bases. The CDR3, as DNA: TGTGCCAGCAGCGGGGAGGGGAGTAGCACAGATACGCAGTATTTT. This sequence encodes CASSGEGSSTDTQYF.

On this clone: This sample includes further DNA sequences coding for the same CDR3. The V gene is TRBV9, the J gene TRBJ2-5; 9 positions match TRBD2. From germline, CDR1 is SGDLS and CDR2 YYNGEE. There are 18 residues in the CDR3. V lost 0 bases, J lost 1 base, and 10 bases stayed unmatched. The CDR3 loop is CASSVATGSGGTQETQYF. The CDR3 nucleotides are TGTGCCAGCAGCGTAGCTACGGGGAGCGGGGGGACCCAAGAGACCCAGTACTTC. The full variable domain, its missing parts supplied by reference TRBV9 and TRBJ2-5, is DSGVTQTPKHLITATGQRVTLRCSPRSGDLSVYWYQQSLDQGLQFLIQYYNGEERAKGNILERFSAQQFPDLHSELNLSSLELGDSALYFCASSVATGSGGTQETQYFGPGTRLLVL.

This sequence joins TRBV15 and TRBJ1-1; D perhaps matches TRBD1 (5 bases). V lost 0 bases, J lost 0 bases, and 11 bases lay in between. CDR3 length equals 16 residues. Germline CDR1 and CDR2: LNHNV and YYDKDF (reference sequence). The CDR3 nucleotides are TGTGCCACCAGCAGAGACGACAGATCGATGAACACTGAAGCTTTCTTT. Residues: CATSRDDRSMNTEAFF.

This clone was seen a single time. The chain has TRBV5-5 and TRBJ2-7; the match to TRBD1 covers 9 bases. The CDR3 sequence is 16 residues long. V shed 5 bases, J shed 4 bases, and the junction held 13 bases outside the gene matches. Germline V gene lookup returns CDR1 SGHKS and CDR2 YYEKEE (reference sequence). This CDR3 reads CASSPQRWTGVYEQYF. Here the CDR3 DNA reads TGTGCCAGCAGTCCTCAACGCTGGACAGGGGTGTACGAGCAGTACTTC. Full variable domain (rest looked up from reference TRBV5-5 and TRBJ2-7): DAGVTQSPTHLIKTRGQQVTLRCSPISGHKSVSWYQQVLGQGPQFIFQYYEKEERGRGNFPDRFSARQFPNYSSELNVNALLLGDSALYLCASSPQRWTGVYEQYFGPGTRLTVT.

The J gene is TRBJ1-3, the V gene TRBV5-8; 7 bases line up with TRBD1. J lost 3 bases, V lost 0 bases, and 3 bases had no gene match. The CDR3 has 15 residues. Germline assignment: CDR1 SGHTS and CDR2 YDEGEE. In DNA form, the CDR3 reads TGTGCCAGCAGCTTGGACAGGGGAGTTGGAAACACCATATATTTT. It yields the protein CASSLDRGVGNTIYF.

This rearrangement joins TRBV7-9 to TRBJ2-1, with TRBD2 matching over 7 bases. Germline CDR1 SEHNR, CDR2 FQNEAQ (reference sequence). This CDR3 is built from 12 residues. With 8 bases clipped from V and 9 bases from J, the junction kept 7 bases outside the gene matches. DNA for the CDR3: TGTGCCAGCGGGGGGAGGGGAAGTGAGCAGTTCTTC. As protein: CASGGRGSEQFF.

The chain recombines TRBV7-8 with TRBJ2-2, with TRBD2 as a possible D gene (7 bases). The CDR3 is made up of 18 amino acids. Germline CDR1 SGHVS, CDR2 FQNEAQ. Trimming removed 5 bases at V and 7 bases at J, with 26 bases between. This CDR3 reads CASSHLPLGGRASGELFF. As DNA, the CDR3 is TGTGCCAGCAGCCATCTCCCATTAGGGGGGAGGGCCAGCGGGGAGCTGTTTTTT. Using reference TRBV7-8 and TRBJ2-2 for the parts outside the CDR3, the full variable domain is GAGVSQSPRYKVAKRGQDVALRCDPISGHVSLFWYQQALGQGPEFLTYFQNEAQLDKSGLPSDRFFAERPEGSVSTLKIQRTQQEDSAVYLCASSHLPLGGRASGELFFGEGSRLTVL.

V and J are TRBV28 and TRBJ1-1; TRBD1 aligns across 10 bases. The CDR3 has 16 amino acids. The J segment lost 1 base and the V segment lost 4 bases, leaving 6 bases of the junction unmatched. The germline gives CDR1 MDHEN, CDR2 SYDVKM. This CDR3 is CASSSPGQGTNTEAFF. CDR3 nucleotides: TGTGCCAGCAGTTCGCCGGGACAGGGGACGAACACTGAAGCTTTCTTT.

The CDR3 region has the DNA TGTGCCTGGATGCCCAGGGTCGTGGGAGAGCAGTTCTTC. This gives the protein CAWMPRVVGEQFF. The gene calls are TRBV30 and TRBJ2-1; the D gene is possibly TRBD1 (5 bases). In germline, CDR1 is GTSNPN, CDR2 SVGIG (reference sequence). CDR3 length: 13 amino acids. V lost 4 bases and J 10 bases, leaving 17 bases between the germline ends.

The sample holds one count of this clone. The chain couples TRBV28 to TRBJ1-5; D gene ambiguous. The CDR3 extends over 15 amino acids. From germline, CDR1 is MDHEN and CDR2 SYDVKM. The ends were cut back, 6 bases at V and 1 base at J, with 13 bases in the middle. The chain's CDR3 is CASRSAEGSNQPQHF. Written as DNA, the CDR3 is TGTGCCAGCAGATCTGCCGAGGGAAGCAATCAGCCCCAGCATTTT.